Following are 25 T cell receptor beta chains from one sample sequenced in a study of OX40 agonist ivuxolimab in advanced cancers. Library preparation used the immunoSEQ multiplex PCR assay. The table was pulled from immuneACCESS by TCRdb, which kept in-frame rearrangements only. Such tables lose some clones; where checked, under half of the loss comes from unresolved V genes, and the rest has no known cause. The sample profile shows 42,000 or so clones; 86% of them were found once. Clones ranked in the top ten supply 21% of the sample. The starting material was CD4+ or CD8+ T cells sorted from blood, obtained in a trial of the OX40 agonist ivuxolimab. The receptors stem from an adult with an advanced solid tumor such as melanoma, head and neck, liver or kidney cancer.

The rearrangement links TRBV5-4 to TRBJ2-7; D perhaps matches TRBD1 (5 bases). This CDR3 contains 13 residues. The germline gives CDR1 SGHNT, CDR2 YYREEE (reference sequence). Trimming stripped 9 bases from V and 7 bases from J, with 20 bases between. The CDR3: CATQLERGGEQYV. CDR3 in DNA: TGTGCCACCCAGCTTGAAAGGGGCGGAGAGCAGTACGTC.

This chain connects TRBV27 to TRBJ2-7; 9 bases match TRBD1. The germline V gene has CDR1 MNHEY and CDR2 SMNVEV (reference sequence). This CDR3 contains 16 residues. The J segment lost 2 bases and the V segment lost 5 bases, leaving 10 bases of the junction unmatched. The CDR3 here is CASSPPGTGLPYEQYF. CDR3 bases: TGTGCCAGCAGTCCGCCCGGGACAGGGCTGCCCTACGAGCAGTACTTC.

The chain links TRBV11-2 to TRBJ2-1; D is unresolved. CDR1 is SGHAT and CDR2 is FQNNGV in the germline V gene. The V end lost 2 bases, the J end lost 5 bases, and 10 bases lay between the germline ends. CDR3 length: 14 residues. The CDR3 DNA sequence: TGTGCCAGCAGCTTAAGAGCAGAGAACAATGAGCAGTTCTTC. Translation gives CASSLRAENNEQFF.

V gene TRBV9 combines with J gene TRBJ1-2; 7 bases agree with TRBD1. The CDR3 has 18 amino acids. Germline V gives CDR1 SGDLS, CDR2 YYNGEE. Losses at the gene ends were 3 bases for V and 3 bases for J; bases not matched to a gene: 17. CDR3 protein: CASSASGTEIMGDYGYTF. CDR3 DNA: TGTGCCAGCAGCGCGTCCGGGACAGAGATCATGGGGGACTATGGCTACACCTTC.

The CDR3 DNA is TGTGCCAGCAGCCTAGATTGGGGGCAAGAGACCCAGTACTTC. Translation: CASSLDWGQETQYF. J is TRBJ2-5 and V is TRBV5-4, with D perhaps assigned TRBD1 or TRBD2 (5 bases each). Between the trimmed V and J ends, which lost 4 bases and 2 bases, there was a span of 12 bases. Germline V lookup: CDR1 SGHNT, CDR2 YYREEE (reference sequence). The CDR3 length is 14 residues. Combining the CDR3 with reference TRBV5-4 and TRBJ2-5 gives the whole variable domain ETGVTQSPTHLIKTRGQQVTLRCSSQSGHNTVSWYQQALGQGPQFIFQYYREEENGRGNFPPRFSGLQFPNYSSELNVNALELDDSALYLCASSLDWGQETQYFGPGTRLLVL.

This chain's CDR3 is CASSFFQTQEYTEAFF. The DNA of the CDR3 is TGTGCCAGCAGCTTCTTTCAAACCCAGGAATACACTGAAGCTTTCTTT. The chain uses TRBV7-9 and TRBJ1-1; no clear D. The CDR3 has 16 residues. Trimming left V 3 bases short and J 3 bases short, with 17 bases between. Per the germline V gene, CDR1 is SEHNR and CDR2 is FQNEAQ (reference sequence).

The rearrangement uses TRBV9 and TRBJ2-5; D is perhaps TRBD2 (6 bases). The CDR3 loop spans 13 amino acids. Per the germline V gene, CDR1 is SGDLS and CDR2 is YYNGEE. V dropped 6 bases and J dropped 7 bases, with 16 bases sitting between them. CDR3 in amino acids: CASTPGDWGTQYF. The CDR3 region has the DNA TGTGCCAGCACCCCGGGGGACTGGGGGACCCAGTACTTC.

This chain joins TRBV2 and TRBJ1-5; 8 bases line up with TRBD1. V dropped 6 bases and J dropped 2; count of bases not matched to a gene: 3. This CDR3 region has 14 residues. Looked up from germline, CDR1 is SNHLY and CDR2 is FYNNEI. The CDR3 sequence is CASREGQGNQPQHF. The CDR3 coding sequence is TGTGCCAGCAGAGAGGGACAGGGCAATCAGCCCCAGCATTTT.

This clone appeared a single time. V and J are TRBV9 and TRBJ2-2, with 8 bases that match TRBD1. V dropped 4 bases and J dropped 6; count of bases not matched to a gene: 17. CDR1 is SGDLS and CDR2 is YYNGEE in the germline V gene. CDR3 length equals 18 residues. This CDR3 reads CASSHHKLYQGAAGELFF. The CDR3 coding sequence is TGTGCCAGCAGCCACCACAAACTGTACCAGGGGGCGGCCGGGGAGCTGTTTTTT.

V gene TRBV6-5 combines with J gene TRBJ2-2; the D gene is possibly TRBD1 (5 bases). This CDR3 has 15 amino acids. The V gene's germline CDR1 is MNHEY and CDR2 SVGAGI. V gave up 4 bases and J gave up 4 bases, with 13 bases separating them. The CDR3 sequence: CASSLGTGRTGELFF. CDR3 DNA sequence: TGTGCCAGCAGTTTGGGAACAGGACGCACCGGGGAGCTGTTTTTT.

As to this clone: The germline gene is not matched at one end of the junction; a read error may be the cause. The CDR3 DNA is TGCGCCAGCAGCCCAAGCCCGGGATCCTACGAGCAGTACTTC. Translating it yields CASSPSPGSYEQYF. The gene calls are TRBV5-5 and TRBJ2-7; tentative D call: TRBD2 (5 bases). Germline lookup yields CDR1 SGHKS and CDR2 YYEKEE (reference sequence). This CDR3 has 14 amino acids.

This clone was counted only a few times. J is TRBJ2-7 and V is TRBV28; D gene ambiguous. Germline CDR1 reads MDHEN; CDR2 reads SYDVKM. CDR3 length equals 13 residues. V lost 5 bases and J 3 bases, leaving 11 bases between the germline ends. CDR3 coding DNA: TGTGCCAGCAGTCGGCCAGTAAACTACGAGCAGTACGTC. Translation gives CASSRPVNYEQYV.

The chain joins TRBV7-8 to TRBJ2-7; TRBD1 is a possible D gene (6 bases). This CDR3 spans 13 amino acids. Deletions cut 4 bases from V and 5 bases from J, with 12 bases between. The germline CDR1 and CDR2 sequences are SGHVS and FQNEAQ. The CDR3 DNA follows: TGTGCCAGCAGCTCGAAACAGGGCCACGAGCAGTACGTC. Its translation is CASSSKQGHEQYV.

The chain links TRBV28 to TRBJ2-7, with D perhaps matching TRBD1 or TRBD2 (5 bases each). V was cut by 7 bases and J by 2 bases, with 15 bases left in between. The CDR3 is 14 amino acids. Looked up from germline, CDR1 is MDHEN and CDR2 is SYDVKM. The CDR3 here is CASIPARGAYEQYF. DNA for the CDR3: TGTGCCAGCATTCCCGCGAGGGGAGCCTACGAGCAGTACTTC. The full variable domain, its missing parts supplied by reference TRBV28 and TRBJ2-7, is DVKVTQSSRYLVKRTGEKVFLECVQDMDHENMFWYRQDPGLGLRLIYFSYDVKMKEKGDIPEGYSVSREKKERFSLILESASTNQTSMYLCASIPARGAYEQYFGPGTRLTVT.

The chain has TRBV10-3 and TRBJ1-6; D not certain. Germline lookup yields CDR1 ENHRY and CDR2 SYGVKD. The V end lost 0 bases, the J end lost 9 bases, and 18 bases lay between the germline ends. This CDR3 spans 17 amino acids. CDR3 nucleotide sequence: TGTGCCATCAGTGAGTCCCCGGCACCCTCAAAAGGTTCACCCCTCCACTTT. Amino acid sequence: CAISESPAPSKGSPLHF.

CDR3 amino acids: CASSLKGVNPEAFF. For the CDR3, the DNA is TGTGCCAGCAGCTTAAAAGGGGTTAATCCTGAAGCTTTCTTT. The rearrangement joins TRBV7-9 to TRBJ1-1; D may be TRBD1 (5 bases). The CDR3 contains 14 residues. Looked up from germline, CDR1 is SEHNR and CDR2 is FQNEAQ (reference sequence). V shed 2 bases and J shed 6 bases, with 13 bases lying between them. The full variable domain, in which reference TRBV7-9 and TRBJ1-1 provide the parts outside the CDR3, is DTGVSQNPRHKITKRGQNVTFRCDPISEHNRLYWYRQTLGQGPEFLTYFQNEAQLEKSRLLSDRFSAERPKGSFSTLEIQRTEQGDSAMYLCASSLKGVNPEAFFGQGTRLTVV.

The V and J genes are TRBV10-2 and TRBJ2-7, with 7 bases fitting TRBD2. The CDR3 runs to 14 residues. Germline loops: CDR1 WSHSY, CDR2 SAAADI. The trim removed 8 bases at V and 0 bases at J, leaving 7 bases unmatched. CDR3 coding DNA: TGCGCCAGCCCTGGGGGGGTCCCCTCCTACGAGCAGTACGTC. Amino acid sequence: CASPGGVPSYEQYV.

The rearrangement links TRBV7-6 to TRBJ2-3, with TRBD2 matching 12 bases. The germline CDR1 and CDR2 sequences are SGHVS and FNYEAQ. The CDR3 has 16 residues. With V trimmed by 4 bases and J by 3 bases, 5 bases remained unmatched. CDR3: CASSSSGGAVTDTQYF. Written as DNA, the CDR3 is TGTGCCAGCAGCTCTAGCGGGGGGGCCGTGACAGATACGCAGTATTTT.

The chain links TRBV28 to TRBJ2-7; TRBD1 matches 8 bases. V was clipped by 3 bases and J by 0 bases; unmatched bases: 16. The CDR3 length is 19 residues. The germline gives CDR1 MDHEN, CDR2 SYDVKM. The CDR3 here is CASSFPSPRTGLSSYEQYF. The CDR3 DNA sequence: TGTGCCAGCAGTTTCCCCTCCCCTCGGACAGGGCTTAGCTCCTACGAGCAGTACTTC.

The V and J genes are TRBV9 and TRBJ2-2; possibly TRBD1 for D (6 bases). There are 14 residues in the CDR3. From germline, CDR1 is SGDLS and CDR2 YYNGEE. V was shortened by 4 bases and J by 3 bases, with 10 bases between the two germline ends. Here the CDR3 DNA reads TGTGCCAGCAGCCCACAGGGTGACACCGGGGAGCTGTTTTTT. This sequence encodes CASSPQGDTGELFF.

The chain is built from TRBV11-2 and TRBJ2-7, with 11 bases identical to TRBD2. CDR1 and CDR2 (germline): SGHAT, FQNNGV. The V gene end was trimmed by 5 bases and the J gene end by 3 bases; junction bases not matched to a gene: 6. The CDR3 extends over 15 amino acids. The CDR3 DNA follows: TGTGCCAGCAGCCCCACTAGCGGGGGCGACTACGAGCAGTACTTC. Translation gives CASSPTSGGDYEQYF.

This chain uses TRBV6-5 with TRBJ2-7; unclear D gene. Germline loops: CDR1 MNHEY, CDR2 SVGAGI. The CDR3 has 13 residues. Deletions cut 0 bases from V and 5 bases from J, with 8 bases between. CDR3: CASSYSGVHEQYV. CDR3 DNA sequence: TGTGCCAGCAGTTACTCTGGGGTCCACGAGCAGTACGTC.

This chain links TRBV28 with TRBJ1-1; TRBD1 aligns across 8 bases. The CDR3 consists of 15 residues. Unmatched junction bases numbered 8, after V lost 5 bases and J lost 3 bases. Germline V CDR1 and CDR2: MDHEN, SYDVKM. The CDR3 sequence: CASSTQDRADTEAFF. The CDR3 DNA reads TGTGCCAGCAGTACCCAGGACAGGGCGGACACTGAAGCTTTCTTT.

The chain employs TRBV2 and TRBJ1-2; the match to TRBD1 covers 9 bases. This CDR3 comprises 14 residues. CDR1 is SNHLY and CDR2 is FYNNEI in the germline V gene. After removal of 6 bases from V and 5 bases from J, the junction contained 7 bases not matched to a gene. CDR3 amino acids: CASSPGQGNYGYTF. In DNA form, the CDR3 reads TGTGCCAGCAGCCCGGGACAGGGAAATTATGGCTACACCTTC.

CDR3 protein: CASSPGTGVDYEQYV. DNA of the CDR3: TGTGCCAGCTCACCGGGGACAGGGGTGGACTACGAGCAGTACGTC. The genes are TRBV18 and TRBJ2-7; 10 bases fit TRBD1. The germline CDR1 and CDR2 sequences are KGHSH and LQKENI. This CDR3 contains 15 residues. V gave up 3 bases and J gave up 3 bases; unmatched junction bases: 5.